The 9 T cell receptor beta chains presented below share a single source sample, sequenced in a study of T cell repertoires in cytomegalovirus infection. TCRdb independently ran MiXCR on the reads; one entry per CDR3 protein. The sample lists 200,000 or so distinct CDR3 sequences, under 25% occurring once. The sequencing sample was made of PBMCs. Receptors originate from a human donor in good health (CMV status not recorded). Some clones in this sample may be carry-over from other donors' samples.

This clonotype was seen repeatedly, ten times or more. The chain employs TRBV7-2 and TRBJ2-7; 12 bases align to TRBD2. The ends lost 2 bases at V and 2 bases at J; junction bases unmatched: 16. Germline V gives CDR1 SGHTA, CDR2 FQGNSA. The CDR3 is 20 residues long. CDR3 in amino acids: CASSLYSSGRALRKTYEQYF. DNA for the CDR3: TGTGCCAGCAGCTTATACTCTAGCGGGAGGGCCCTCCGAAAGACCTACGAGCAGTACTTC.

The table lists this clonotype with a few counts. The chain recombines TRBV7-3 with TRBJ1-2, with 8 bases that match TRBD1. This CDR3 is built from 15 residues. Germline CDR1 reads SGHTA; CDR2 reads FQGTGA. Losses at the gene ends were 1 base for V and 7 bases for J; bases not matched to a gene: 8. Here the CDR3 reads CASSLNEGQGRGYTF. In DNA form, the CDR3 reads TGTGCCAGCAGCTTAAACGAAGGACAGGGTCGTGGCTACACCTTC.

This clonotype was observed a few times. The chain has TRBV29-1 and TRBJ2-7; D not resolved. V dropped 6 bases and J dropped 0 bases, with 6 bases sitting between them. Germline assignment: CDR1 SQVTM and CDR2 ANQGSEA. CDR3 length: 11 residues. The CDR3 loop reads CSVYSSYEQYF. As DNA, the CDR3 is TGCAGCGTCTACAGCTCCTACGAGCAGTACTTC.

J is TRBJ1-5 and V is TRBV6-5; D might be TRBD1 (5 bases). Trimming removed 5 bases from V and 2 bases from J, with 7 bases in between. Germline-derived CDR1 and CDR2 are MNHEY and SVGAGI. This CDR3 has 13 amino acids. In DNA form, the CDR3 reads TGTGCCAGCAGTAGGGACCGCAATCAGCCCCAGCATTTT. This encodes CASSRDRNQPQHF.

This clonotype was counted at least ten times. This rearrangement joins TRBV7-2 to TRBJ2-7; 7 bases align to TRBD2. V lost 0 bases and J lost 5; bases outside the gene matches: 1. Germline V gene lookup returns CDR1 SGHTA and CDR2 FQGNSA. The CDR3 is 13 residues long. CDR3 in DNA: TGTGCCAGCAGCTTAGCGGGAGGGCACGAGCAGTACTTC. Its translation: CASSLAGGHEQYF.

This chain uses TRBV5-5 with TRBJ2-1, with D uncertain. In germline, CDR1 is SGHKS, CDR2 YYEKEE (reference sequence). The CDR3 totals 15 residues. V was pared by 2 bases and J by 2 bases, with 11 bases between. CDR3 sequence: CASSLQRDPYNEQFF. The CDR3 DNA reads TGTGCCAGCAGCTTACAGCGAGACCCCTACAATGAGCAGTTCTTC.

The rearrangement links TRBV12-3 or TRBV12-4 to TRBJ1-1; D gene uncertain. The CDR3 is 13 residues long. The V and J ends lost 2 bases and 4 bases respectively, with 8 bases between them. DNA of the CDR3: TGTGCCAGCAGTTTAAAGATGGGCACTGAAGCTTTCTTT. It translates to CASSLKMGTEAFF.

This clonotype has just a few counts. The chain joins TRBV20-1 to TRBJ2-5; TRBD1 or TRBD2 may be the D gene (5 bases each). Between the trimmed V and J ends, which lost 5 bases and 4 bases, there was a span of 20 bases. Germline V lookup: CDR1 DFQATT, CDR2 SNEGSKA (reference sequence). The CDR3 covers 15 residues. CDR3 bases: TGCAGTGCTCCCCTCGTCCAGGGAGTCGGAGAGACCCAGTACTTC. Protein: CSAPLVQGVGETQYF.

This clonotype was seen many times. The rearrangement uses TRBV7-8 and TRBJ1-2; D not resolved. Germline CDR1 SGHVS, CDR2 FQNEAQ. The CDR3 length is 13 residues. Trimming pared 1 base from V and 4 bases from J, leaving 7 bases between. The CDR3 nucleotides are TGTGCCAGCAGCTTAGGTGGGTCCTATGGCTACACCTTC. This codes for CASSLGGSYGYTF.